This passage covers 12 T cell receptor beta chains from one sample sequenced in a study of neoadjuvant anti-PD-1 for oral cavity cancer. TCRdb's table, derived via immunoSEQ multiplex PCR, lists solely in-frame clones and lacks some. In the table there are over 10,000 clones, 60% to 80% of which are singletons. The time point was: after neoadjuvant nivolumab, at surgical resection. Specimen: PBMCs, collected after nivolumab (anti-PD-1) treatment. The receptors here all came from a person aged 35-79 years with oral cavity squamous cell carcinoma.

This clone was counted between two and nine times. V usage is TRBV30 and J usage is TRBJ1-5; D is perhaps TRBD1 (6 bases). The CDR3 extends over 13 amino acids. CDR1 and CDR2 (germline): GTSNPN, SVGIG (reference sequence). Trimming removed 6 bases from V and 3 bases from J, with 12 bases in between. This CDR3 is CACATGYNQPQHF. As DNA, the CDR3 is TGTGCCTGCGCCACAGGGTACAATCAGCCCCAGCATTTT. The full variable domain, its missing parts supplied by reference TRBV30 and TRBJ1-5, is SQTIHQWPATLVQPVGSPLSLECTVEGTSNPNLYWYRQAAGRGLQLLFYSVGIGQISSEVPQNLSASRPQDRQFILSSKKLLLSDSGFYLCACATGYNQPQHFGDGTRLSIL.

The chain couples TRBV10-1 to TRBJ2-1; D is perhaps TRBD2 (6 bases). CDR3 length: 14 amino acids. The germline gives CDR1 WNHNN, CDR2 SYGVQD (reference sequence). Trimming took 3 bases from V and 3 from J, leaving 9 bases between them. Written as DNA, the CDR3 is TGCGCCAGCAGTGAAATCGGGAGCTACAATGAGCAGTTCTTC. It translates to CASSEIGSYNEQFF.

There are a few counts of this clone. The J gene is TRBJ1-2, the V gene TRBV2, with 7 bases lining up with TRBD1. The CDR3 runs 15 residues. The germline CDR1 and CDR2 sequences are SNHLY and FYNNEI. Trimming at V came to 6 bases and at J to 0 bases, leaving 7 bases not matched to a gene. In DNA, the CDR3 is TGTGCCAGCAGCACAGGGACAGCATCTAACTATGGCTACACCTTC. Its protein product is CASSTGTASNYGYTF.

This sequence joins TRBV7-9 and TRBJ2-5; the D is unclear. This CDR3 is 14 amino acids long. Germline V gene sequence: CDR1 SEHNR, CDR2 FQNEAQ (reference sequence). Trimming took 6 bases from V and 3 from J, leaving 14 bases between them. The CDR3 reads CASSPALKEETQYF. The CDR3 bases are TGTGCCAGCAGTCCTGCCCTCAAGGAAGAGACCCAGTACTTC.

This clone occurred once. V and J are TRBV11-2 and TRBJ2-1; 9 positions match TRBD2. CDR1 and CDR2 from the germline V gene are SGHAT and FQNNGV. This CDR3 is 16 amino acids long. Germline trimming cut 2 bases from V and 3 bases from J; bases unmatched to any gene: 5. This CDR3 is CASSLSGLANYNEQFF. The CDR3 coding sequence is TGTGCCAGCAGCTTATCGGGACTAGCCAACTACAATGAGCAGTTCTTC.

The chain is built from TRBV2 and TRBJ2-6; TRBD2 matches 8 bases. The germline V gene has CDR1 SNHLY and CDR2 FYNNEI. Trimming at V came to 7 bases and at J to 2 bases, leaving 4 bases not matched to a gene. This CDR3 comprises 15 residues. CDR3: CASTGGDAGANVLTF. CDR3 sequence (DNA): TGTGCCAGCACGGGAGGGGACGCTGGGGCCAACGTCCTGACTTTC.

J is TRBJ2-1 and V is TRBV4-1; D unclear. CDR3 size: 14 residues. The V gene lost 4 bases and the J gene lost 5 bases, with 12 bases spanning the gap. Germline CDR1 reads MGHRA; CDR2 reads YSYEKL. The CDR3: CASSRARDNNEQFF. The CDR3 bases are TGCGCCAGCAGCCGAGCTAGGGATAACAATGAGCAGTTCTTC.

The genes are TRBV7-9 and TRBJ2-7; TRBD2 matches 9 bases. The CDR3 sequence is 15 residues long. Per the germline V gene, CDR1 is SEHNR and CDR2 is FQNEAQ (reference sequence). J lost 4 bases, V lost 1 base, and 5 bases had no gene match. The CDR3: CASSLEASGAYEQYF. The CDR3 region has the DNA TGTGCCAGCAGCTTAGAGGCTAGCGGGGCATACGAGCAGTACTTC.

There are a few counts of this clone. The chain is built from TRBV19 and TRBJ2-1; D uncertain. The germline CDR1 and CDR2 sequences are LNHDA and SQIVND (reference sequence). Trimming took 5 bases from V and 3 from J, leaving 5 bases between them. This CDR3 is built from 12 residues. DNA of the CDR3: TGTGCCAGTAGTGTAAACTACAATGAGCAGTTCTTC. Its protein product is CASSVNYNEQFF.

The chain links TRBV11-2 to TRBJ2-1; unclear D gene. The germline gives CDR1 SGHAT, CDR2 FQNNGV. The CDR3 contains 16 residues. Between the trimmed V and J ends, which lost 0 bases and 0 bases, there was a span of 9 bases. The CDR3 is CASSLDPESSYNEQFF. The CDR3 coding sequence is TGTGCCAGCAGCTTAGATCCGGAAAGCTCCTACAATGAGCAGTTCTTC. Supplemented by reference TRBV11-2 and TRBJ2-1, the full variable domain reads EAGVAQSPRYKIIEKRQSVAFWCNPISGHATLYWYQQILGQGPKLLIQFQNNGVVDDSQLPKDRFSAERLKGVDSTLKIQPAKLEDSAVYLCASSLDPESSYNEQFFGPGTRLTVL.

J is TRBJ1-1 and V is TRBV30; 8 bases align to TRBD1. Germline CDR1 is GTSNPN and CDR2 is SVGIG (reference sequence). The CDR3 has 14 residues. With 5 bases clipped from V and 4 bases from J, the junction kept 9 bases outside the gene matches. Written as DNA, the CDR3 is TGTGCCTGGCACGGACAGGGCATTTTCACTGAAGCTTTCTTT. Amino acid sequence: CAWHGQGIFTEAFF.

The chain joins TRBV19 to TRBJ1-1, with TRBD1 as a possible D gene (5 bases). There are 16 residues in the CDR3. Looked up from germline, CDR1 is LNHDA and CDR2 is SQIVND (reference sequence). Trimming removed 2 bases at V and 0 bases at J, with 13 bases between. The CDR3 here is CASSIIGGGVNTEAFF. The CDR3 coding sequence is TGTGCCAGTAGTATAATTGGGGGTGGGGTGAACACTGAAGCTTTCTTT.